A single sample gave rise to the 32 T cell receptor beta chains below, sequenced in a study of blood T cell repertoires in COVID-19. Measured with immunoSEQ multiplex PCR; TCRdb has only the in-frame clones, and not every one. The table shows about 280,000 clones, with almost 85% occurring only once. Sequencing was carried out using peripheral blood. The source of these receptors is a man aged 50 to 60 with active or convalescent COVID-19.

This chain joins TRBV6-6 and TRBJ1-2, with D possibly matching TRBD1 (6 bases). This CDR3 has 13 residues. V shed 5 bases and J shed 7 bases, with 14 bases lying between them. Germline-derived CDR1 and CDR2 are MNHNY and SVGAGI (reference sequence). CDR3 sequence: CASSPGQFGGYTF. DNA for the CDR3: TGTGCCAGCAGTCCTGGACAGTTTGGTGGCTACACCTTC.

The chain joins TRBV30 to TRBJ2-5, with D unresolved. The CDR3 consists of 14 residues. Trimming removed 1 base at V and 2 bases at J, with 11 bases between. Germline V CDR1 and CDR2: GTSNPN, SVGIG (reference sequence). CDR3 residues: CAWSGQVLQETQYF. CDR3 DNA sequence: TGTGCCTGGAGTGGGCAGGTTTTACAAGAGACCCAGTACTTC.

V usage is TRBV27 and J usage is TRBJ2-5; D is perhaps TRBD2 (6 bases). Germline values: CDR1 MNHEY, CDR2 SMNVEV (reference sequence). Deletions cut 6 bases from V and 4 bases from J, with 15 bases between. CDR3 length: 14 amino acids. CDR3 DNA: TGTGCCAGCAGACCCCGACTAGGAGGAGAGACCCAGTACTTC. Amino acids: CASRPRLGGETQYF.

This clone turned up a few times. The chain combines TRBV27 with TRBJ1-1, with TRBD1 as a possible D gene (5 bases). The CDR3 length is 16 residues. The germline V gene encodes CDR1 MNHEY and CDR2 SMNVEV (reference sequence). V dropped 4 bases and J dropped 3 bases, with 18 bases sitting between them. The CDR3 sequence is CASSSARGVFDTEAFF. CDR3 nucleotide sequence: TGTGCCAGCAGTTCGGCGCGGGGGGTATTCGACACTGAAGCTTTCTTT.

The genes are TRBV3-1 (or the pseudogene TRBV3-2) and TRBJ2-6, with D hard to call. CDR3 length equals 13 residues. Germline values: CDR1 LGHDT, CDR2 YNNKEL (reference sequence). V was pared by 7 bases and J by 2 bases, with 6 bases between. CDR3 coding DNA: TGTGCCAGCACCCTAACTGGGGCCAACGTCCTGACTTTC. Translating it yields CASTLTGANVLTF.

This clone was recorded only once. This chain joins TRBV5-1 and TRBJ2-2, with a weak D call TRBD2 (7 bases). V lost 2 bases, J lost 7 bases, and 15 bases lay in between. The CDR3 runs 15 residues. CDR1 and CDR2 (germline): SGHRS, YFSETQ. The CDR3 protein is CASSFQQGGIGELFF. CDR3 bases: TGCGCCAGCAGCTTTCAACAGGGAGGGATCGGGGAGCTGTTTTTT.

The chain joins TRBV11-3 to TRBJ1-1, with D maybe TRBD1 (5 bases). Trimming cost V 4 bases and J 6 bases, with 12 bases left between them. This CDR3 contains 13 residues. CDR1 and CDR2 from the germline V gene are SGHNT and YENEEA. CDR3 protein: CASSSGGEAEAFF. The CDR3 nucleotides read TGTGCCAGCAGCTCGGGGGGGGAGGCTGAAGCTTTCTTT.

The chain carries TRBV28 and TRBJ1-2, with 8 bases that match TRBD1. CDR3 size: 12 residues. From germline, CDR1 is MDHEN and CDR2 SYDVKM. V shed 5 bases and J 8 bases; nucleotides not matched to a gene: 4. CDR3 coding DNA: TGTGCCAGCAGTGGCTGGACAGGGGGCTACACCTTC. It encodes CASSGWTGGYTF.

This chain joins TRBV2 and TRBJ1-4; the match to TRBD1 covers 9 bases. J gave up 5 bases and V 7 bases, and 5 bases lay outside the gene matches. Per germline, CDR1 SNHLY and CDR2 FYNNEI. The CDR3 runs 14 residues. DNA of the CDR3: TGTGCCAGCAATCTAGACAGGGGGAATGAAAAACTGTTTTTT. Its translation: CASNLDRGNEKLFF.

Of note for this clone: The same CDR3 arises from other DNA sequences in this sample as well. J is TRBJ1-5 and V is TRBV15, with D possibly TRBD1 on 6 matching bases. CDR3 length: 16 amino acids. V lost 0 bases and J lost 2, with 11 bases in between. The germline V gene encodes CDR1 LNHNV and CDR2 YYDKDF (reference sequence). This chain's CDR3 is CATSRERGGGNQPQHF. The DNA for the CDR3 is TGTGCCACCAGCAGAGAAAGAGGGGGTGGCAATCAGCCCCAGCATTTT.

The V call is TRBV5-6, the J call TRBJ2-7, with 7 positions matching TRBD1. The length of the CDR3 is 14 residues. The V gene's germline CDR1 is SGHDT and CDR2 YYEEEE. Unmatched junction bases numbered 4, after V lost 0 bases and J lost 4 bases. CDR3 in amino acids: CASSLGQGRYEQYF. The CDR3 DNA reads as TGTGCCAGCAGCTTGGGACAGGGCCGTTACGAGCAGTACTTC.

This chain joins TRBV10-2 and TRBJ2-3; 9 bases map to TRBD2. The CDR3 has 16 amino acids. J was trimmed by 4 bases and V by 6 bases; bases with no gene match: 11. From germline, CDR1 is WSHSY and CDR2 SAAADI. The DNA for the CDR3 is TGCGCCAGCAGCGGGAATAGCGGGAGTTGGGCAGATACGCAGTATTTT. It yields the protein CASSGNSGSWADTQYF.

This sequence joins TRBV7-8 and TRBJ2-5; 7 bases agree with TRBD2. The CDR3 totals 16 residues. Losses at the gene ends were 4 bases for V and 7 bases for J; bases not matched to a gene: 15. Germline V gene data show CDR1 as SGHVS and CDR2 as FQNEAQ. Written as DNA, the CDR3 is TGTGCCAGCAGCTCCGCGGGAGTCCAAGTGAGCCGGACCCAGTACTTC. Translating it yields CASSSAGVQVSRTQYF.

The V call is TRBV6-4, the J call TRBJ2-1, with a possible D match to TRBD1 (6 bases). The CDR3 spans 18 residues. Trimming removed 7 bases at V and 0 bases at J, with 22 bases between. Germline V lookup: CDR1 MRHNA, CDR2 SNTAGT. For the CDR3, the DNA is TGTGCCAGCACTACCTCGGGACACCGGATAAGCTCCTACAATGAGCAGTTCTTC. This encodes CASTTSGHRISSYNEQFF.

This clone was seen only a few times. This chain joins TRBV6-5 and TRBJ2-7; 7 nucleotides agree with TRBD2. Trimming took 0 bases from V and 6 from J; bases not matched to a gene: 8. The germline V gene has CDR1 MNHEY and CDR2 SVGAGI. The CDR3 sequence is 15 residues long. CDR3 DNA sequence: TGTGCCAGCAGTTACTCGGTCAGCGGGATGGGCGAGCAGTACTTC. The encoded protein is CASSYSVSGMGEQYF.

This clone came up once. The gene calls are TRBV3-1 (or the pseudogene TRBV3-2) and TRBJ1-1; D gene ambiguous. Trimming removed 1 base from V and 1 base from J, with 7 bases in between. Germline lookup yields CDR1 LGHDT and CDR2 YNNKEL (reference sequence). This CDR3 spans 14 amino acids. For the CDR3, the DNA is TGTGCCAGCAGCCAAGCAGTGGCGAACACTGAAGCTTTCTTT. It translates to CASSQAVANTEAFF.

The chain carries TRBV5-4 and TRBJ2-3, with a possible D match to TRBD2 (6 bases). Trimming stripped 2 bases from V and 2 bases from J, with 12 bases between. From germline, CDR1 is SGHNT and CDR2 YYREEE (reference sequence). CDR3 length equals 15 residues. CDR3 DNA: TGTGCCAGCAGCTTAACAGCGGGCCACACAGATACGCAGTATTTT. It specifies CASSLTAGHTDTQYF.

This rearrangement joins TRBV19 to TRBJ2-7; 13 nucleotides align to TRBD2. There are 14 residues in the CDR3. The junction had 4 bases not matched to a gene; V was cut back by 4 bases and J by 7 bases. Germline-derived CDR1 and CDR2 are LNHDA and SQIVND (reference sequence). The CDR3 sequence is CASSTTGLAGEQYF. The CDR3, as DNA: TGTGCCAGTAGTACCACGGGACTAGCGGGGGAGCAGTACTTC.

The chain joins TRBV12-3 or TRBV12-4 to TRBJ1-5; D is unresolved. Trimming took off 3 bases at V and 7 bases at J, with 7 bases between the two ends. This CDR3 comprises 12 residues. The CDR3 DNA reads TGTGCCAGCAGTTTCCGCGAGCAGCCCCAGCATTTT. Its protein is CASSFREQPQHF.

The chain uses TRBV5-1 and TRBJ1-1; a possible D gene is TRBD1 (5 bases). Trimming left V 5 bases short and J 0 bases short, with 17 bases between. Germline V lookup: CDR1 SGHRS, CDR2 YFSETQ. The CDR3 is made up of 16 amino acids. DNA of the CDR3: TGCGCCAGCAGTCCATCAGGGAATAGAATGAACACTGAAGCTTTCTTT. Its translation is CASSPSGNRMNTEAFF.

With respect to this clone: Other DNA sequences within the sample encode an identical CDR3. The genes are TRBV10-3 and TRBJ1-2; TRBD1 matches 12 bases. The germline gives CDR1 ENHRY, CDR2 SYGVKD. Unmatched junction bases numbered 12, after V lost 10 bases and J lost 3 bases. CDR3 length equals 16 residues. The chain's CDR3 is CATTPEGTGGDYGYTF. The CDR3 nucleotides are TGTGCCACCACACCTGAAGGGACAGGGGGCGACTATGGCTACACCTTC.

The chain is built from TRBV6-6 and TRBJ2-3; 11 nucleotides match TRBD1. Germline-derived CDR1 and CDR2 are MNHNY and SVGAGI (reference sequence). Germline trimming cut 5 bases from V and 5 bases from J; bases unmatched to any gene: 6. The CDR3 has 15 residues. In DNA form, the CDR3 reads TGTGCCAGCAGTGGGAGGACAGGGGGCGGAGATACGCAGTATTTT. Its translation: CASSGRTGGGDTQYF.

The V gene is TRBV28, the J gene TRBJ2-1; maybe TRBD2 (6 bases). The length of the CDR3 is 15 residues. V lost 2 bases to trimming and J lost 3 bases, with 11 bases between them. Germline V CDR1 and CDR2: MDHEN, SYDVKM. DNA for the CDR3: TGTGCCAGCAGTTTAAACGCGGACTACTACAATGAGCAGTTCTTC. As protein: CASSLNADYYNEQFF.

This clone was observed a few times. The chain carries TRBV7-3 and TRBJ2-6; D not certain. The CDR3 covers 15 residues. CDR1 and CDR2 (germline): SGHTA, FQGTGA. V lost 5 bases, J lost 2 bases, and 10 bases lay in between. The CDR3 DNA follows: TGTGCCAGCAGCCCACATACCGCTGGGGCCAACGTCCTGACTTTC. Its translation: CASSPHTAGANVLTF.

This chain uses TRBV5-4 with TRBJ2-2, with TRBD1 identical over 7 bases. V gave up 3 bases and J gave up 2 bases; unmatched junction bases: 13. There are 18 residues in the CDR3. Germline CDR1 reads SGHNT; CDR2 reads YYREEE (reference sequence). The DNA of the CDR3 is TGTGCCAGCAGCTCGGGGAGACAGGGCTTGGTAAACACCGGGGAGCTGTTTTTT. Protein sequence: CASSSGRQGLVNTGELFF.

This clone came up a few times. CDR3 sequence reads: CASSLLGGRETEAFF. CDR3 DNA sequence: TGCGCCAGCAGCTTGCTAGGGGGCCGCGAGACTGAAGCTTTCTTT. V usage is TRBV5-1 and J usage is TRBJ1-1; 7 positions match TRBD1. The V gene's germline CDR1 is SGHRS and CDR2 YFSETQ. With 1 base clipped from V and 5 bases from J, the junction kept 8 bases outside the gene matches. The CDR3 has 15 residues.

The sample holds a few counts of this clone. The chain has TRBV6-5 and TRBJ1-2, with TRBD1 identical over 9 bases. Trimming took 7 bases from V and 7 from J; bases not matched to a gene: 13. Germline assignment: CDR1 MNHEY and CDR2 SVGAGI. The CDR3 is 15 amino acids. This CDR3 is CASNQSPGQGGGYTF. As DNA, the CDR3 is TGTGCCAGCAATCAATCTCCGGGACAGGGAGGTGGCTACACCTTC.

The CDR3 reads CASSLDVATNEKLFF. For the CDR3, the DNA is TGTGCCAGCAGCTTAGACGTAGCAACTAATGAAAAACTGTTTTTT. This rearrangement joins TRBV7-9 to TRBJ1-4; no definite D call. The CDR3 has 15 residues. Germline CDR1 SEHNR, CDR2 FQNEAQ (reference sequence). Trimming cost V 1 base and J 0 bases, with 6 bases left between them. The variable domain in full, completed from reference TRBV7-9 and TRBJ1-4, reads DTGVSQNPRHKITKRGQNVTFRCDPISEHNRLYWYRQTLGQGPEFLTYFQNEAQLEKSRLLSDRFSAERPKGSFSTLEIQRTEQGDSAMYLCASSLDVATNEKLFFGSGTQLSVL.

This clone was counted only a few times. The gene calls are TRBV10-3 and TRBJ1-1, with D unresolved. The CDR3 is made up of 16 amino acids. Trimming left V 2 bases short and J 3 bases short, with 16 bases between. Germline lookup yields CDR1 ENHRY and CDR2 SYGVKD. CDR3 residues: CAISEPPGLRYTEAFF. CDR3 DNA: TGTGCCATCAGTGAGCCCCCCGGACTACGATACACTGAAGCTTTCTTT.

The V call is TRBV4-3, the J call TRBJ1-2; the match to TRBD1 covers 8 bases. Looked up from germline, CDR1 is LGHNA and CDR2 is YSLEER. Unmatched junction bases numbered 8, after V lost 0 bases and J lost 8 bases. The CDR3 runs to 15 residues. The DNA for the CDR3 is TGCGCCAGCAGCCAAGATCGGCAACAGGGGGTCGGCTACACCTTC. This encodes CASSQDRQQGVGYTF.

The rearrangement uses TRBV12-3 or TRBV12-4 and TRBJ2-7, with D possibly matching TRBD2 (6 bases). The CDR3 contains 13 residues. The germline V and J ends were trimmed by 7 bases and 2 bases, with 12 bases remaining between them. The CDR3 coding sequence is TGTGCCAGCACCTCGGGGGTCCCCTACGAGCAGTACTTC. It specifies CASTSGVPYEQYF.

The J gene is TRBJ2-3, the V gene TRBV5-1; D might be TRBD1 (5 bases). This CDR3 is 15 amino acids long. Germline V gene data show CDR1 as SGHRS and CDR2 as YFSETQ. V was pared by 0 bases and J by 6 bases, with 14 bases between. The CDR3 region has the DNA TGCGCCAGCAGCTTGGAGGTAGGGGCAGGCGATACGCAGTATTTT. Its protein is CASSLEVGAGDTQYF.